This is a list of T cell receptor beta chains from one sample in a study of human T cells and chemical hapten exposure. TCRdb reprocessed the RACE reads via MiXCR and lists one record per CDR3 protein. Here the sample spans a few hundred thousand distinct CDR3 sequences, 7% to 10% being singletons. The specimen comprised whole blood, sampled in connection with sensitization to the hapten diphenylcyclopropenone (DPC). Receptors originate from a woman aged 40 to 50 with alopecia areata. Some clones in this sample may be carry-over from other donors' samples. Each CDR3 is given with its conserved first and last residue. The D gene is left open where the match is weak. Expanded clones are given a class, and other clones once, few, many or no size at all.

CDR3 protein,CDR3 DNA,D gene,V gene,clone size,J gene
CASSGTGGFPYEQYF,TGTGCCAGCAGTGGGACAGGGGGCTTTCCCTACGAGCAGTACTTC,TRBD1,TRBV28,few,TRBJ2-7
CSVKGYNEQFF,TGCAGCGTCAAGGGGTACAATGAGCAGTTCTTC,.,TRBV29-1,many,TRBJ2-1
CASSRRLTSGNTIYF,TGTGCCAGCAGCCGCAGACTGACCTCTGGAAACACCATATATTTT,.,TRBV28,few,TRBJ1-3
CSVGLVRTDTQYF,TGCAGCGTTGGTCTGGTACGCACAGATACGCAGTATTTT,.,TRBV29-1,.,TRBJ2-3
CSVEVNEQFF,TGCAGCGTTGAGGTGAATGAGCAGTTCTTC,.,TRBV29-1,many,TRBJ2-1
CASSESPTTYEQYF,TGTGCCAGCAGTGAATCCCCGACTACCTACGAGCAGTACTTC,.,TRBV25-1,many,TRBJ2-7
CASSLGDSIYNEQFF,TGCGCCAGCAGCTTGGGGGATTCTATCTACAATGAGCAGTTCTTC,.,TRBV5-1,many,TRBJ2-1
CASRRRVADEQYF,TGTGCCAGCAGACGACGGGTGGCCGACGAGCAGTACTTC,.,TRBV28,many,TRBJ2-7
CSAAQAGGMRFSYEQYF,TGCAGTGCTGCCCAAGCGGGAGGGATGAGATTCTCCTACGAGCAGTACTTC,TRBD2,TRBV20-1,many,TRBJ2-7
CAISETRTGSSQETQYF,TGTGCCATCAGTGAAACACGGACAGGGAGTAGCCAAGAGACCCAGTACTTC,TRBD1,TRBV10-3,few,TRBJ2-5
CASSLGAGGQPQHF,TGTGCCAGCAGCTTGGGGGCGGGCGGTCAGCCCCAGCATTTT,.,TRBV5-6,.,TRBJ1-5
CAWSVPDRRYGYTF,TGTGCCTGGAGTGTACCGGACAGGCGCTATGGCTACACCTTC,TRBD1,TRBV30,few,TRBJ1-2
CSVETPPRDTSYNEQFF,TGCAGCGTTGAAACCCCCCCCCGGGACACATCCTACAATGAGCAGTTCTTC,.,TRBV29-1,few,TRBJ2-1
CSVEGQASYGYTF,TGCAGCGTTGAGGGGCAGGCGTCTTATGGCTACACCTTC,.,TRBV29-1,.,TRBJ1-2
CASSPSGPTEAFF,TGTGCCAGCAGCCCGTCGGGCCCCACTGAAGCTTTCTTT,.,TRBV25-1,many,TRBJ1-1
CAISPDRGNGYTF,TGTGCCATCAGCCCGGACAGGGGGAATGGCTACACCTTC,TRBD1,TRBV10-3,.,TRBJ1-2
CATGQGAKPQHF,TGTGCCACAGGACAGGGGGCTAAGCCCCAGCATTTT,TRBD1,TRBV6-2/TRBV6-3,many,TRBJ1-5
CASSSRTGGRTEAFF,TGTGCCAGCAGCTCCAGGACAGGGGGCAGGACTGAAGCTTTCTTT,TRBD1,TRBV7-9,few,TRBJ1-1
CSARGTGGQSPLHF,TGCAGTGCTAGAGGGACAGGGGGACAGTCACCCCTCCACTTT,TRBD1,TRBV20-1,.,TRBJ1-6
CASNPGTGASSGANVLTF,TGTGCCAGCAACCCAGGGACAGGGGCGAGCTCTGGGGCCAACGTCCTGACTTTC,TRBD1,TRBV7-2,.,TRBJ2-6
CASSQGRDMNTEAFF,TGCGCCAGCAGCCAAGGCAGAGACATGAACACTGAAGCTTTCTTT,.,TRBV4-1,few,TRBJ1-1
CSARDRQGAEKLFF,TGCAGTGCTAGAGATCGACAGGGCGCCGAAAAACTGTTTTTT,TRBD1,TRBV20-1,few,TRBJ1-4
CASSQQTVADIQYF,TGCGCCAGCAGCCAACAGACAGTAGCGGACATTCAGTACTTC,.,TRBV4-1,.,TRBJ2-4